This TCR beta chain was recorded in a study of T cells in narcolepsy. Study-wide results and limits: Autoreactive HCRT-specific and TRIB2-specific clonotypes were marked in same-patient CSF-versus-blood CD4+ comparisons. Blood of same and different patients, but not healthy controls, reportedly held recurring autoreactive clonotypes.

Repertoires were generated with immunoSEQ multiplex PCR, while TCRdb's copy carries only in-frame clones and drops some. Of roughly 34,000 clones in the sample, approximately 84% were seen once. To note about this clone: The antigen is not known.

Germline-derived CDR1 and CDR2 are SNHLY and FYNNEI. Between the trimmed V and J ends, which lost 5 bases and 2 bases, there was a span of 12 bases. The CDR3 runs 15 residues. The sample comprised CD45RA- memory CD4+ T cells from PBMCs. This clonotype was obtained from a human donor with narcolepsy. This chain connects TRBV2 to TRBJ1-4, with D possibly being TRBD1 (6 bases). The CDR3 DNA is TGTGCCAGCAGTAACCACAGGGCCACTAATGAAAAACTGTTTTTT. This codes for CASSNHRATNEKLFF.